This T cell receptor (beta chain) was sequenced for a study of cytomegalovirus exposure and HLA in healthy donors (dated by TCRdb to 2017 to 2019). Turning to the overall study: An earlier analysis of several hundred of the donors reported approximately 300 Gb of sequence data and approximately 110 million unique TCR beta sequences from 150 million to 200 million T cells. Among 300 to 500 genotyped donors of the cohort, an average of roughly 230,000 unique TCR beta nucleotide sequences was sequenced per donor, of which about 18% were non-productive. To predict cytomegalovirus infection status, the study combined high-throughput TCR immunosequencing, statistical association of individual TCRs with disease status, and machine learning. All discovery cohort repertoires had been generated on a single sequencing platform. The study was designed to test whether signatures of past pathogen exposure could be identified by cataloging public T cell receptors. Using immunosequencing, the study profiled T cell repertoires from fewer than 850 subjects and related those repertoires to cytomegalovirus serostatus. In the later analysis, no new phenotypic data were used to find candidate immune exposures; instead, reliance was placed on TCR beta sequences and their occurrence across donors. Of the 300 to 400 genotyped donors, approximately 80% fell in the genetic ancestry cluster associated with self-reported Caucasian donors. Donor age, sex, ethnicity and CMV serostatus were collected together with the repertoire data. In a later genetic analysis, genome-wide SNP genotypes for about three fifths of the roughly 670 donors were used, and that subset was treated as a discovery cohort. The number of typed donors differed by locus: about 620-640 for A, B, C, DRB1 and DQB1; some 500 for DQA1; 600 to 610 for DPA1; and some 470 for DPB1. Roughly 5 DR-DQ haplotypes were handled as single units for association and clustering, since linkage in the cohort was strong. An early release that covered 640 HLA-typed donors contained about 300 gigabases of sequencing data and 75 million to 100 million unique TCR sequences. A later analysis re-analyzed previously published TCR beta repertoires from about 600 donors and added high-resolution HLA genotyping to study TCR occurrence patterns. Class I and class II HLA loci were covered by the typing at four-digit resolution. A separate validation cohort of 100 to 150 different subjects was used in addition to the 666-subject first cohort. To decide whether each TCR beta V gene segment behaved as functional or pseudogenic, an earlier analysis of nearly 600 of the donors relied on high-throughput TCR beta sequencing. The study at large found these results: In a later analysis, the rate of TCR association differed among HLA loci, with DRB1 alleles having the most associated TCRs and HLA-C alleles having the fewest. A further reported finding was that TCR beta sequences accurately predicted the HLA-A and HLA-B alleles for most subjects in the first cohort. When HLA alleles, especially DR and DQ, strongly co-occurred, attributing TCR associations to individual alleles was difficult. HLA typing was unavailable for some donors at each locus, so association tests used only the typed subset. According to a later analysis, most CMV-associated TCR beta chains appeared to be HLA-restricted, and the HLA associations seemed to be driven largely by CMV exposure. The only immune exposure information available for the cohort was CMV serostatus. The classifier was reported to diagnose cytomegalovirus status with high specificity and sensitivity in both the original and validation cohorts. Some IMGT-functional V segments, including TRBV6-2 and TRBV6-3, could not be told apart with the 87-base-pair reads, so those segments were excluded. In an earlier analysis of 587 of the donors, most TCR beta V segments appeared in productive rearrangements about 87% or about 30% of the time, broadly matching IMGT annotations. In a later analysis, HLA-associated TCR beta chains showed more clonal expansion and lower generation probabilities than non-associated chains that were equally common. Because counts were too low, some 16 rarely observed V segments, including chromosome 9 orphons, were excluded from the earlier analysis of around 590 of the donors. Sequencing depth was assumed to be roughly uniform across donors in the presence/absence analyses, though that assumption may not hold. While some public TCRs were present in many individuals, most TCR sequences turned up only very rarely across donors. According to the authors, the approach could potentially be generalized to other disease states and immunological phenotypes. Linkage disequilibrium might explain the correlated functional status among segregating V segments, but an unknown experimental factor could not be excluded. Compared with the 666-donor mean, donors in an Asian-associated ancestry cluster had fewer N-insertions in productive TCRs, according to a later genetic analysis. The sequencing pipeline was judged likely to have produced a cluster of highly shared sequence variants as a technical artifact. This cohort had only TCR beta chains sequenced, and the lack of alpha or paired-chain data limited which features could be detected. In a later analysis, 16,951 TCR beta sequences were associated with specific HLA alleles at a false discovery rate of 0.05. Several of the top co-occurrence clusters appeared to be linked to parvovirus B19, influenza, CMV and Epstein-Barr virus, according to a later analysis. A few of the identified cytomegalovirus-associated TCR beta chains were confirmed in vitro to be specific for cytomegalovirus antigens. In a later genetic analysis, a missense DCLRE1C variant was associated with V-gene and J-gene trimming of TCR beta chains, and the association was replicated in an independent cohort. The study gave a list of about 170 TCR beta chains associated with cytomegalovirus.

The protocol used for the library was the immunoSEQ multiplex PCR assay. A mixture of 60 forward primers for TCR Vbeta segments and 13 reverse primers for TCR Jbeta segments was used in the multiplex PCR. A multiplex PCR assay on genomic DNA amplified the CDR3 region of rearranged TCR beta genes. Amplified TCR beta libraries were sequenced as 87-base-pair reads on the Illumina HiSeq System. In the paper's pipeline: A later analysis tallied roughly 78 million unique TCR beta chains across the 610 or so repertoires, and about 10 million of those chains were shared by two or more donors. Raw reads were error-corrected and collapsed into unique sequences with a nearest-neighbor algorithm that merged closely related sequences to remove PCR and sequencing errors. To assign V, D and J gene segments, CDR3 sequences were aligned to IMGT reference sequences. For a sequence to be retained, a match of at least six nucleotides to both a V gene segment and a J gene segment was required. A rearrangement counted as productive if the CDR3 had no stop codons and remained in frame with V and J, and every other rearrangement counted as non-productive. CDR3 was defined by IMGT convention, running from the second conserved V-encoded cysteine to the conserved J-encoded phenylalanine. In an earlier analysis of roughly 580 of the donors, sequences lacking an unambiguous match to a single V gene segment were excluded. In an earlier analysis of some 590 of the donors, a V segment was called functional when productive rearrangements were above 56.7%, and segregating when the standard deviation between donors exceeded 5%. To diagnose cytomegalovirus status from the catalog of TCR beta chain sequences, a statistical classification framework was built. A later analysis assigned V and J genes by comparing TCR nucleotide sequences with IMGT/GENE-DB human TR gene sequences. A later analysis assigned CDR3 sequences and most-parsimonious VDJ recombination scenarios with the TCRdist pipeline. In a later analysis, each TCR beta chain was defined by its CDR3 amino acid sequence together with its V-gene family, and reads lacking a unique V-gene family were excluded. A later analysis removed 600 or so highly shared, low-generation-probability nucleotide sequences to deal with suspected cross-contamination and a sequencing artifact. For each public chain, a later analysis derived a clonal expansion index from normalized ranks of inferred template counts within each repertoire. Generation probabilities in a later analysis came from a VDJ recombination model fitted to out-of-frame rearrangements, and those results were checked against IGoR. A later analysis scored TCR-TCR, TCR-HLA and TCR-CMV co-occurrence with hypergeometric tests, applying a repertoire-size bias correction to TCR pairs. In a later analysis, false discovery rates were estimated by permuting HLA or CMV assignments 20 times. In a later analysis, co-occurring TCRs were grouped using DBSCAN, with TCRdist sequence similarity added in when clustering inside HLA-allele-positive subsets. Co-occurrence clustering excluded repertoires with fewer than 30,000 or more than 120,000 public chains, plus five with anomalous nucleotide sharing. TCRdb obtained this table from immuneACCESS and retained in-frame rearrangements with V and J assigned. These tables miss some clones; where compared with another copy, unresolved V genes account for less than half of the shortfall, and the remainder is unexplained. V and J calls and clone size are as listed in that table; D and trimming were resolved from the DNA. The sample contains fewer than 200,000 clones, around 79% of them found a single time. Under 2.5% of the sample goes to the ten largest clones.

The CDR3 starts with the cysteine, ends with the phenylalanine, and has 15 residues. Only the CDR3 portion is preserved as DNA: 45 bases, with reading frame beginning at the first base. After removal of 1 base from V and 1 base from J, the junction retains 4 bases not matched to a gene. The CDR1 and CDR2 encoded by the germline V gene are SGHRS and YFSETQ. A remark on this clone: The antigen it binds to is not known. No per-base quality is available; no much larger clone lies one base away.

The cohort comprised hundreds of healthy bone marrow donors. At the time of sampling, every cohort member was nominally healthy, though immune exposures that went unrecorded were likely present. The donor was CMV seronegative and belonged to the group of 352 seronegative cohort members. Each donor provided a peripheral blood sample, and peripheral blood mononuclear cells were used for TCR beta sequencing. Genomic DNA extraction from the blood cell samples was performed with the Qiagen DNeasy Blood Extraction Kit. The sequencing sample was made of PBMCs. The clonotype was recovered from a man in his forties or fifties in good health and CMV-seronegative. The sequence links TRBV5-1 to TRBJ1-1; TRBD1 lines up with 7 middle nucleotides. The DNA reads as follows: TGCGCCAGCAGCTTGCGCTGGACAGGGAACACTGAAGCTTTCTTT. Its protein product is CASSLRWTGNTEAFF.